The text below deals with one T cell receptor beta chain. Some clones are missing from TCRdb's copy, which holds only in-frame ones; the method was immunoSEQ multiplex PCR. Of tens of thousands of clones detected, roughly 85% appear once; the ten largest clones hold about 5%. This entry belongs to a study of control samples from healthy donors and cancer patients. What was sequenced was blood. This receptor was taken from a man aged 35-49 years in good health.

The CDR3 is CASSRGPGSPLHF. The CDR3 DNA follows: TGTGCCAGCAGCAGGGGGCCGGGTTCACCCCTCCACTTT. This chain joins TRBV6-5 and TRBJ1-6; 8 bases fit TRBD1. V lost 6 bases, J lost 9 bases, and 4 bases stayed unmatched. Germline V gene lookup returns CDR1 MNHEY and CDR2 SVGAGI. This CDR3 spans 13 amino acids.